What follows are 10 T cell receptor beta chains derived from one specimen sequenced in a study of cytomegalovirus exposure and HLA in healthy donors (dated by TCRdb to about 2017). Libraries were prepared through the immunoSEQ multiplex PCR assay. The multiplex PCR relied on a mix of 60 forward primers for TCR Vbeta segments and 13 reverse primers for TCR Jbeta segments. This is the immuneACCESS table as TCRdb keeps it, with only in-frame sequences that have V and J called. A part of the clones is gone; compared with another copy, unresolved V genes explain less than half, and the rest is unexplained. This sample is represented by around 170,000 clones; approximately 80% of them were singletons. The ten largest clones take up approximately 1.5% of the sample. Sequenced sample: PBMCs. The receptors shown here come from a woman aged 18-29 years in good health and CMV-seronegative.

The chain joins TRBV11-3 to TRBJ2-1; D not certain. The CDR3 has 13 residues. Germline V gives CDR1 SGHNT, CDR2 YENEEA. V was clipped by 5 bases and J by 4 bases, with 9 bases between them. The CDR3 is CASSRDWYNEQFF. The CDR3 bases are TGTGCCAGCAGCCGAGACTGGTACAATGAGCAGTTCTTC.

This clone was detected once. This chain connects TRBV23-1 to TRBJ1-1; 7 bases are shared with TRBD1. TRBV23-1 is recorded as an ORF, its role being uncertain. Germline trimming cut 2 bases from V and 1 base from J; bases unmatched to any gene: 1. The CDR3 runs 14 residues. This chain's CDR3 is CASSQGTANTEAFF. As DNA, the CDR3 is TGCGCCAGCAGTCAAGGGACAGCGAACACTGAAGCTTTCTTT.

The chain has TRBV10-3 and TRBJ2-7; the D is unclear. Trimming took 3 bases from V and 2 from J, leaving 2 bases between them. This CDR3 comprises 11 residues. CDR1 ENHRY and CDR2 SYGVKD come from the germline V gene. Written as DNA, the CDR3 is TGTGCCATCAGTGACGCCTACGAGCAGTACTTC. Its translation: CAISDAYEQYF.

The chain links TRBV6-6 to TRBJ2-5; 9 bases are a match to TRBD2. Germline V gives CDR1 MNHNY, CDR2 SVGAGI (reference sequence). This CDR3 has 16 residues. V was pared by 4 bases and J by 2 bases, with 8 bases of the junction left unmatched. CDR3: CASSFPLAGTQETQYF. The CDR3 DNA is TGTGCCAGCAGTTTCCCCCTAGCGGGAACGCAAGAGACCCAGTACTTC.

The J gene is TRBJ2-1, the V gene TRBV6-5; 8 nucleotides align to TRBD2. The CDR3 contains 13 residues. Germline lookup yields CDR1 MNHEY and CDR2 SVGAGI. V gave up 9 bases and J gave up 5 bases; unmatched junction bases: 6. The CDR3 sequence is CARSRGGDNEQFF. The CDR3 DNA reads as TGTGCCAGGAGTCGGGGGGGGGACAATGAGCAGTTCTTC.

The chain combines TRBV4-1 with TRBJ1-1; possibly TRBD1 for D (6 bases). Germline V lookup: CDR1 MGHRA, CDR2 YSYEKL. The CDR3 has 16 amino acids. Trimming removed 1 base from V and 7 bases from J, with 19 bases in between. The CDR3 nucleotides are TGCGCCAGCAGCCAAGCAGGGGTTGGGAAGAAAGTTGAAGCTTTCTTT. Amino acids: CASSQAGVGKKVEAFF.

The chain recombines TRBV19 with TRBJ2-2, with a weak D call TRBD1 (5 bases). V shed 3 bases and J shed 4 bases, with 12 bases lying between them. Germline CDR1 reads LNHDA; CDR2 reads SQIVND (reference sequence). CDR3 length equals 15 residues. CDR3 DNA sequence: TGTGCCAGTAGTATTGGTCAGGGTACCACCGGGGAGCTGTTTTTT. Translation: CASSIGQGTTGELFF.

The chain is built from TRBV25-1 and TRBJ2-1; D is possibly TRBD1 (6 bases). The CDR3 has 11 residues. Germline lookup yields CDR1 MGHDK and CDR2 SYGVNS. The V gene lost 5 bases and the J gene lost 9 bases, with 8 bases spanning the gap. CDR3 bases: TGTGCCAGCAGTATGGGGGCTGAGCAGTTCTTC. Protein product: CASSMGAEQFF.

The sample holds one count of this clone. At one end, the junction sequence differs from germline, possibly due to a read error. The chain combines TRBV7-9 with TRBJ2-7; D is unresolved. CDR1 is SEHNR and CDR2 is FQNEAQ in the germline V gene (reference sequence). The CDR3 contains 13 residues. The CDR3 DNA sequence: TGTTCCAGCATCCTTCGGGTTGGTACGGAACAGTACTTC. Its translation: CSSILRVGTEQYF. Full variable domain (outside the CDR3, taken from reference TRBV7-9 and TRBJ2-7): DTGVSQNPRHKITKRGQNVTFRCDPISEHNRLYWYRQTLGQGPEFLTYFQNEAQLEKSRLLSDRFSAERPKGSFSTLEIQRTEQGDSAMYLCSSILRVGTEQYFGPGTRLTVT.

The chain recombines TRBV18 with TRBJ1-4; 8 bases are shared with TRBD1. The CDR3 loop spans 16 amino acids. V shed 2 bases, J shed 7 bases, and the junction held 9 bases outside the gene matches. Per germline, CDR1 KGHSH and CDR2 LQKENI. The CDR3 loop reads CASSPSSGGIGEKLFF. DNA of the CDR3: TGTGCCAGCTCACCATCGTCAGGGGGCATCGGTGAAAAACTGTTTTTT.